This T cell receptor beta chain was captured in a study of long-term antiretroviral therapy in people with HIV. Study-level background: Samples from the earliest time points predate the 2015 immediate-ART recommendation by about a decade.

The assay used was immunoSEQ (version v3.0), run at survey level. Each sample had sequencing targeting about 40,000-55,000 T-cell genomes. Profiling relied on immunoSEQ multiplex PCR, and the TCRdb table lists in-frame clones only, not all of them. The sample holds about 20,000 clones, approximately 88% seen once. Two or more post-ART PBMC samples, plus at least one pre-ART sample, were available for each donor. The CDR3 covers 15 residues. J was trimmed by 5 bases and V by 8 bases; bases with no gene match: 12. Germline V gene lookup returns CDR1 MDHEN and CDR2 SYDVKM. The sample consisted of unsorted PBMCs, taken 1.2 years after starting antiretroviral therapy. The genes are TRBV28 and TRBJ1-2; 9 bases align to TRBD1. The receptor was derived from a woman aged 40 to 50 with HIV. CDR3: CASGSQGAGRYGYTF. In DNA form, the CDR3 reads TGTGCCAGCGGTTCACAGGGGGCCGGTCGATATGGCTACACCTTC.